This record concerns one TCR beta chain sequence. Source study methods: Using reference gene primer amplification, nucleated cell counts were estimated. Clones were read by immunoSEQ multiplex PCR, and TCRdb kept only the in-frame ones, dropping some. Clone size and V and J calls were adopted from that table, with D and trimming inferred from the DNA. Among about 190,000 clones listed, roughly 86% were seen once. These data belong to a study of blood T cell repertoires in COVID-19. Study-level background: The samples span acute and convalescent COVID-19 from the United States, Italy and Spain.

Germline assignment: CDR1 SGHTA and CDR2 FQGTGA. The V gene lost 2 bases and the J gene lost 1 base, with 9 bases spanning the gap. This CDR3 spans 16 amino acids. Sequencing was done on a sample of peripheral blood. The chain combines TRBV7-3 with TRBJ1-6; possibly TRBD1 for D (5 bases). This receptor was taken from a man aged 40-49 years with active or convalescent COVID-19. In nucleotides, the CDR3 is TGTGCCAGCAGCTTACGGGGGGTTTCCTATAATTCACCCCTCCACTTT. Protein product: CASSLRGVSYNSPLHF.